The present TCR beta chain was sequenced within a study of response to subunit inactivated influenza vaccine. Study-level points and caveats: With each seasonal influenza vaccination, the authors suggested, few new T cells are recruited.

Losses at the gene ends were 5 bases for V and 0 bases for J; bases not matched to a gene: 4. CDR3 length equals 16 residues. CDR1 ENHRY and CDR2 SYGVKD come from the germline V gene. Comments on this clonotype: Its antigen remains unknown.

TCRdb reprocessed the RT-PCR reads via MiXCR and lists one record per CDR3 protein. The data hold about 540,000 distinct CDR3 sequences, with under 30% observed a single time. These data are also associated with another study on T cells expressing NK-cell markers. That source notes: With UMIs, 5'RACE template switching was used to make TCR beta cDNA. With respect to HCMV, seven of the eight sequenced donors were seropositive, and one was seronegative. Several of the donors carried dominant NKG2C+ clonotypes that took up 1.0-7.0% of their CD8+ T cells. HCMV specificity of expanded NKG2C+ T cell clones remained unclear.

The chain recombines TRBV10-3 with TRBJ2-7, with 13 bases matching TRBD2. The sequence was collected from a man in his fifties who received an inactivated influenza vaccine. This material consisted of CD4+ T cells sorted from PBMCs, taken approximately 13 days after vaccination. The CDR3 sequence is CAISMGLAGSSYEQYF. The DNA for the CDR3 is TGTGCCATCAGTATGGGACTAGCGGGAAGCTCCTACGAGCAGTACTTC.